A single sample gave rise to the 15 T cell receptor beta chains below, sequenced in a study of identical twins. TCRdb used MiXCR to reprocess the 5' RACE reads, holding one entry per CDR3 protein. The sample has roughly 250,000 distinct CDR3 sequences, around an eighth seen once. Specimen: memory (CD45RO+) T cells sorted from blood. These receptors were obtained from a woman younger than 35 in good health.

This clonotype was recorded a few times. V is TRBV5-4 and J is TRBJ1-6, with 8 positions matching TRBD1. CDR1 is SGHNT and CDR2 is YYREEE in the germline V gene (reference sequence). V dropped 4 bases and J dropped 8; count of bases not matched to a gene: 5. This CDR3 is built from 14 residues. CDR3 region: CASSADREYSPLHF. The CDR3 DNA sequence: TGTGCCAGCAGCGCGGACAGGGAATATTCACCCCTCCACTTT. The variable domain in full, completed from reference TRBV5-4 and TRBJ1-6, reads ETGVTQSPTHLIKTRGQQVTLRCSSQSGHNTVSWYQQALGQGPQFIFQYYREEENGRGNFPPRFSGLQFPNYSSELNVNALELDDSALYLCASSADREYSPLHFGNGTRLTVT.

V is TRBV20-1 and J is TRBJ2-5; D is possibly TRBD1 or TRBD2 (5 bases each). This CDR3 region has 14 residues. V was cut by 0 bases and J by 5 bases, with 13 bases left in between. Germline-derived CDR1 and CDR2 are DFQATT and SNEGSKA (reference sequence). The CDR3: CSAREGTRDETQYF. The CDR3 DNA follows: TGCAGTGCTAGAGAGGGGACGAGGGATGAGACCCAGTACTTC.

V usage is TRBV7-8 and J usage is TRBJ1-4, with TRBD1 matching 8 bases. V lost 5 bases and J lost 8; bases outside the gene matches: 10. The CDR3 sequence is 15 residues long. In germline, CDR1 is SGHVS, CDR2 FQNEAQ. The CDR3 DNA sequence: TGTGCCAGCAGCCGACAGGGGACCGGGAGAGAAAAACTGTTTTTT. Its translation: CASSRQGTGREKLFF.

The rearrangement uses TRBV6-5 and TRBJ2-1; D ambiguous. The V end lost 6 bases, the J end lost 4 bases, and 16 bases lay between the germline ends. The CDR3 spans 15 residues. Germline V CDR1 and CDR2: MNHEY, SVGAGI. CDR3 region: CASRHSVEPYNEQFF. Here the CDR3 DNA reads TGTGCCAGCAGACACTCGGTCGAGCCGTACAATGAGCAGTTCTTC.

This clonotype was counted only a few times. The chain carries TRBV7-2 and TRBJ2-5; 8 bases align to TRBD1. The CDR3 loop spans 16 amino acids. CDR1 is SGHTA, CDR2 FQGNSA, per germline. V lost 5 bases, J lost 4 bases, and 12 bases stayed unmatched. CDR3 nucleotide sequence: TGTGCCAGCAGCCCGGCGGCACAGGGGGTTTTAGAGACCCAGTACTTC. It is translated as CASSPAAQGVLETQYF.

This clonotype was detected a few times. The chain recombines TRBV5-6 with TRBJ1-2; D not certain. Trimming took 7 bases from V and 8 from J, leaving 12 bases between them. From germline, CDR1 is SGHDT and CDR2 YYEEEE. The CDR3 runs 11 residues. This chain's CDR3 is CASSSEVGYTF. For the CDR3, the DNA is TGTGCCAGCTCCAGTGAAGTAGGCTACACCTTC.

This clonotype was seen ten or more times. The chain is built from TRBV9 and TRBJ1-1; perhaps TRBD1 as D (5 bases). The V end was cut by 0 bases, the J end by 1 base, with 7 bases between. CDR1 SGDLS and CDR2 YYNGEE come from the germline V gene. This CDR3 has 14 residues. CDR3 DNA sequence: TGTGCCAGCAGCGTAGAGGACACGAACACTGAAGCTTTCTTT. Protein product: CASSVEDTNTEAFF.

This clonotype was picked up many times. The chain couples TRBV2 to TRBJ1-2, with 7 bases fitting TRBD1. V was clipped by 4 bases and J by 8 bases; unmatched bases: 7. In germline, CDR1 is SNHLY, CDR2 FYNNEI. The CDR3 extends over 13 amino acids. The CDR3 coding sequence is TGTGCCAGCAGTGTCGAGGGGGCGGTAGGCTACACCTTC. Translating it yields CASSVEGAVGYTF.

This clonotype was observed many times. The rearrangement links TRBV10-3 to TRBJ1-2; weak D call: TRBD1 (6 bases). This CDR3 comprises 14 residues. Germline lookup yields CDR1 ENHRY and CDR2 SYGVKD. V was trimmed by 5 bases and J by 6 bases, leaving 16 bases between them. In DNA form, the CDR3 reads TGTGCCATCAGTACCGGGGGGCTGACGAATGGCTACACCTTC. It specifies CAISTGGLTNGYTF.

The chain combines TRBV10-3 with TRBJ1-2; D is undetermined. CDR1 is ENHRY, CDR2 SYGVKD, per germline. This CDR3 contains 13 residues. Trimming stripped 6 bases from V and 4 bases from J, with 12 bases between. CDR3 sequence reads: CAIRDGLGYGYTF. The CDR3, as DNA: TGTGCCATCAGGGATGGTTTGGGCTATGGCTACACCTTC.

This clonotype was observed a handful of times. The rearrangement joins TRBV29-1 to TRBJ2-3; the match to TRBD2 covers 8 bases. V dropped 1 base and J dropped 5; count of bases not matched to a gene: 5. The germline gives CDR1 SQVTM, CDR2 ANQGSEA. The CDR3 sequence is 14 residues long. The CDR3 region has the DNA TGCAGCGTTGAAGTCCCCGCGGGAGGAGATACGCAGTATTTT. Protein sequence: CSVEVPAGGDTQYF.

The genes are TRBV4-3 and TRBJ2-4, with 8 bases lining up with TRBD2. CDR1 is LGHNA and CDR2 is YSLEER in the germline V gene. V lost 1 base, J lost 7 bases, and 15 bases stayed unmatched. This CDR3 comprises 18 residues. CDR3: CASSQASWAGRASNIQYF. Here the CDR3 DNA reads TGCGCCAGCAGCCAAGCTTCCTGGGCCGGGAGGGCCAGTAACATTCAGTACTTC.

The rearrangement uses TRBV5-1 and TRBJ2-6, with D maybe TRBD1 (6 bases). Germline V CDR1 and CDR2: SGHRS, YFSETQ. Trimming took 3 bases from V and 4 from J, leaving 26 bases between them. This CDR3 is 20 amino acids long. CDR3 DNA: TGCGCCAGCAGCTCCCTTATACCGGGACCAAGGGGGTCCGGGGCCAACGTCCTGACTTTC. This codes for CASSSLIPGPRGSGANVLTF.

This clonotype was counted ten times or more. The chain recombines TRBV12-3 or TRBV12-4 with TRBJ2-7; D not resolved. CDR3 size: 15 residues. Trimming cost V 6 bases and J 2 bases, with 17 bases left between them. CDR3 amino acids: CASSRMFDPTYEQYF. CDR3 sequence (DNA): TGTGCCAGCAGCCGCATGTTCGACCCCACCTACGAGCAGTACTTC.

The V call is TRBV19, the J call TRBJ1-5; no firm D call. CDR3 length: 12 residues. CDR1 is LNHDA, CDR2 SQIVND, per germline (reference sequence). Trimming took off 5 bases at V and 2 bases at J, with 4 bases between the two ends. The CDR3 reads CASSFRNQPQHF. The CDR3 DNA reads as TGTGCCAGTAGTTTTCGCAATCAGCCCCAGCATTTT.